A single sample gave rise to the 8 T cell receptor beta chains below, sequenced in a study of CD8+CD57+ T cells in acquired aplastic anemia. CDR3 and TCR beta VDJ profiling relied on a genomic DNA template. One entry per CDR3 protein, called by TCRdb with MiXCR from the reads. Among hundreds of thousands of distinct CDR3 sequences, around 72% were seen once, and the ten largest hold 4%. The sequenced material came from sorted CD4+, CD8+, or CD8+CD57+ T cells (not recorded which) from PBMCs. The receptors were gathered from a human donor in good health, serving as a control.

V gene TRBV5-1 combines with J gene TRBJ2-3, with a possible D match to TRBD2 (5 bases). This CDR3 is 11 amino acids long. Trimming cost V 4 bases and J 9 bases, with 9 bases left between them. From germline, CDR1 is SGHRS and CDR2 YFSETQ. CDR3 sequence: CASSAGPTQYF. The CDR3 coding sequence is TGCGCCAGCAGCGCGGGTCCGACGCAGTATTTT.

With regard to this clonotype: One end of the junction is discordant with germline, which a read error may explain. This chain uses TRBV5-1 with TRBJ2-7, with D perhaps given as TRBD1 or TRBD2 (5 bases each). Germline lookup yields CDR1 SGHRS and CDR2 YFSETQ. This CDR3 region has 14 residues. The CDR3 coding sequence is TGTGCCAGCAGCTTGGGGGTGGCGGCCTACGAGCAGTACTTC. Translation: CASSLGVAAYEQYF.

This clonotype showed up many times. J is TRBJ1-1 and V is TRBV5-5; a weak D match, TRBD1 (6 bases). The germline gives CDR1 SGHKS, CDR2 YYEKEE (reference sequence). The CDR3 covers 16 residues. V was trimmed by 4 bases and J by 5 bases, leaving 21 bases between them. The CDR3 DNA reads as TGTGCCAGCAGCCCGACACGCTGGGGGCTGGAGACTGAAGCTTTCTTT. It translates to CASSPTRWGLETEAFF.

This chain links TRBV29-1 with TRBJ2-2; D may be TRBD2 (6 bases). Trimming stripped 4 bases from V and 6 bases from J, with 15 bases between. Germline V lookup: CDR1 SQVTM, CDR2 ANQGSEA. The CDR3 runs 14 residues. The CDR3 spells CSVAGTGEAGELFF. CDR3 nucleotides: TGCAGCGTTGCAGGGACGGGGGAGGCCGGGGAGCTGTTTTTT.

The CDR3 region is CASSLQSSKNSPLHF. CDR3 nucleotide sequence: TGTGCCAGCAGCTTACAGTCCTCGAAGAATTCACCCCTCCACTTT. The J gene is TRBJ1-6, the V gene TRBV9; D is unresolved. Germline V CDR1 and CDR2: SGDLS, YYNGEE. The V gene lost 4 bases and the J gene lost 7 bases, with 15 bases spanning the gap. This CDR3 is built from 15 residues.

A word on this clonotype: The CDR3 carries no conserved terminal phenylalanine or tryptophan, so it likely arises from a read error. The rearrangement uses TRBV29-1 and TRBJ1-2; D is unresolved. Trimming removed 4 bases from V and 8 bases from J, with 11 bases in between. This CDR3 comprises 11 residues. The germline V gene has CDR1 SQVTM and CDR2 ANQGSEA. Here the CDR3 reads CSVAKASGYTL. In nucleotides, the CDR3 is TGCAGCGTTGCTAAGGCTAGCGGCTACACCCTC.

CDR3 nucleotides: TGTGCCAGCAGACGGGGCAAGAACACTGAAGCTTTCTTT. Residues: CASRRGKNTEAFF. The chain recombines TRBV12-3 or TRBV12-4 with TRBJ1-1; a possible D gene is TRBD1 (5 bases). V gave up 6 bases and J gave up 1 base, with 9 bases separating them. The CDR3 length is 13 residues.

This clonotype was observed once. The DNA is omitted, as the CDR3 cannot be located on it reliably, and the CDR3 follows TCRdb's listing. This chain joins TRBV29-1 and TRBJ1-1. The germline CDR1 and CDR2 sequences are SQVTM and ANQGSEA. The CDR3 is 13 residues long, ends included. CDR3 sequence: CICSARDVTEAFF.